A single sample gave rise to the 24 T cell receptor beta chains below, sequenced in a study of blood T cell repertoires in COVID-19. The data were produced by immunoSEQ multiplex PCR, yet TCRdb's version contains in-frame clones alone and is incomplete. This sample yields under 120,000 clones, of which more than 80% are seen a single time; about 32% belongs to the top ten. The sequencing sample was made of peripheral blood. These receptors were taken from an elderly woman with acute or convalescent COVID-19.

This clone is a singleton in its sample. The rearrangement uses TRBV7-6 and TRBJ1-6; D gene unclear. The CDR3 extends over 12 amino acids. Trimming left V 5 bases short and J 10 bases short, with 9 bases between. Germline-derived CDR1 and CDR2 are SGHVS and FNYEAQ. The CDR3 reads CASSIPGSPLHF. CDR3 bases: TGTGCCAGCAGCATCCCAGGATCACCCCTCCACTTT.

In DNA, the CDR3 is TGTGCCAGCAGCTCCCTAGGACTAGCGGGGGAACGTGAGCAGTACTTC. This codes for CASSSLGLAGEREQYF. The chain combines TRBV13 with TRBJ2-7; 13 bases line up with TRBD2. This CDR3 is built from 16 residues. Germline CDR1 and CDR2: PRHDT and FYEKMQ (reference sequence). V gave up 4 bases and J gave up 7 bases; unmatched junction bases: 10.

This sequence joins TRBV27 and TRBJ2-7, with D unclear. The CDR3 extends over 17 amino acids. Deletions cut 2 bases from V and 4 bases from J, with 21 bases between. Germline values: CDR1 MNHEY, CDR2 SMNVEV (reference sequence). CDR3 bases: TGTGCCAGCAGTTTAGGCTCCGGCACTAATCGCTTTTACGAGCAGTACTTC. Amino acid sequence: CASSLGSGTNRFYEQYF.

The chain couples TRBV18 to TRBJ1-6, with 8 bases fitting TRBD1. The ends lost 2 bases at V and 9 bases at J; junction bases unmatched: 3. The CDR3 loop spans 14 amino acids. CDR1 is KGHSH and CDR2 is LQKENI in the germline V gene. The CDR3 protein is CASSPLTGVSPLHF. CDR3 sequence (DNA): TGTGCCAGCTCACCATTGACAGGGGTTTCACCCCTCCACTTT.

V gene TRBV15 combines with J gene TRBJ2-7; TRBD2 is a possible D gene (6 bases). This CDR3 spans 14 amino acids. Deletions cut 4 bases from V and 2 bases from J, with 12 bases between. Germline V gene sequence: CDR1 LNHNV, CDR2 YYDKDF (reference sequence). CDR3: CATSTGDFPYEQYF. In DNA form, the CDR3 reads TGTGCCACCAGCACGGGGGACTTCCCCTACGAGCAGTACTTC.

The V call is TRBV4-2, the J call TRBJ1-2; 7 positions agree with TRBD1. CDR1 and CDR2 (germline): LGHNA, YNFKEQ. After removal of 0 bases from V and 7 bases from J, the junction contained 14 bases not matched to a gene. The CDR3 runs to 17 residues. CDR3 DNA: TGTGCCAGCAGCCAAGATCTAACCCAAGGGACAGTGGGTGGCTACACCTTC. It is translated as CASSQDLTQGTVGGYTF.

The J gene is TRBJ1-2, the V gene TRBV30; D is unclear. V gave up 2 bases and J gave up 8 bases, with 9 bases separating them. From germline, CDR1 is GTSNPN and CDR2 SVGIG (reference sequence). This CDR3 spans 11 amino acids. In nucleotides, the CDR3 is TGTGCCTGGAGTCAGGTGGGCGGCTACACCTTC. Translated: CAWSQVGGYTF.

The chain links TRBV5-1 to TRBJ1-4; 9 bases map to TRBD1. The germline V gene has CDR1 SGHRS and CDR2 YFSETQ. The CDR3 is made up of 14 amino acids. V lost 2 bases to trimming and J lost 7 bases; unmatched junction nucleotides: 3. CDR3 loop: CASSLQGAVEKLFF. In DNA form, the CDR3 reads TGCGCCAGCAGCTTACAGGGGGCGGTTGAAAAACTGTTTTTT.

This chain joins TRBV4-1 and TRBJ1-5; 8 bases align to TRBD1. Germline V gene lookup returns CDR1 MGHRA and CDR2 YSYEKL. The CDR3 totals 17 residues. The junction had 11 bases not matched to a gene; V was cut back by 3 bases and J by 4 bases. Written as DNA, the CDR3 is TGCGCCAGCAGCCACCCCGCCCGGGGACAGGAAAATCAGCCCCAGCATTTT. Its protein is CASSHPARGQENQPQHF.

The gene calls are TRBV6-6 and TRBJ1-2; 7 bases fit TRBD1. The CDR3 spans 13 residues. Germline trimming cut 5 bases from V and 6 bases from J; bases unmatched to any gene: 6. Germline V gene lookup returns CDR1 MNHNY and CDR2 SVGAGI (reference sequence). DNA for the CDR3: TGTGCCAGCAGTATTACAGGGGAGCATGGCTACACCTTC. Protein product: CASSITGEHGYTF.

V is TRBV6-6 and J is TRBJ1-1; weak D call: TRBD1 (6 bases). CDR1 and CDR2 (germline): MNHNY, SVGAGI (reference sequence). V lost 9 bases, J lost 0 bases, and 11 bases lay in between. The CDR3 is 13 amino acids. The CDR3 region has the DNA TGTGCCAGTAGGGGGTATTTGAACACTGAAGCTTTCTTT. As protein: CASRGYLNTEAFF.

This sequence joins TRBV5-1 and TRBJ2-5; D gene ambiguous. The CDR3 has 14 amino acids. Germline lookup yields CDR1 SGHRS and CDR2 YFSETQ. Trimming pared 0 bases from V and 5 bases from J, leaving 11 bases between. Here the CDR3 reads CASSLVPVAETQYF. The CDR3 DNA sequence: TGCGCCAGCAGCTTGGTGCCCGTCGCGGAGACCCAGTACTTC.

The rearrangement joins TRBV20-1 to TRBJ2-1; D is unclear. The V and J ends lost 3 bases and 10 bases respectively, with 7 bases between them. This CDR3 has 10 residues. Germline V lookup: CDR1 DFQATT, CDR2 SNEGSKA (reference sequence). CDR3: CSARRQEQFF. DNA of the CDR3: TGCAGTGCTAGGCGTCAAGAGCAGTTCTTC.

The chain has TRBV5-1 and TRBJ1-1, with TRBD1 as a possible D gene (6 bases). CDR1 is SGHRS, CDR2 YFSETQ, per germline. V gave up 4 bases and J gave up 5 bases, with 15 bases separating them. This CDR3 has 14 residues. CDR3 protein: CASSPRTVGTEAFF. For the CDR3, the DNA is TGCGCCAGCAGCCCGAGGACAGTCGGAACTGAAGCTTTCTTT.

The rearrangement links TRBV10-2 to TRBJ2-1; D may be TRBD2 (6 bases). CDR1 and CDR2 (germline): WSHSY, SAAADI. The CDR3 sequence is 16 residues long. Trimming cost V 0 bases and J 1 base, with 10 bases left between them. The CDR3 nucleotides are TGCGCCAGCAGTGAGTCGGAGGGCGGATCCTACAATGAGCAGTTCTTC. Its protein product is CASSESEGGSYNEQFF.

This clone was seen only once. The gene calls are TRBV6-2 or TRBV6-3 and TRBJ1-2; the D is unclear. Germline CDR1 and CDR2: MNHEY and SVGEGT. V lost 5 bases and J 1 base, leaving 14 bases between the germline ends. The CDR3 is made up of 15 amino acids. The CDR3 nucleotides are TGTGCCAGCAGTGGGCCCGGTTCTGGTAACTATGGCTACACCTTC. Translating it yields CASSGPGSGNYGYTF.

The CDR3 sequence is CASSRRQTGNTGELFF. CDR3 coding DNA: TGTGCCAGCAGCCGCCGACAGACGGGGAACACCGGGGAGCTGTTTTTT. The chain is built from TRBV3-1 (or the pseudogene TRBV3-2) and TRBJ2-2; D is perhaps TRBD1 (5 bases). In germline, CDR1 is LGHDT, CDR2 YNNKEL (reference sequence). This CDR3 contains 16 residues. V lost 4 bases and J 1 base, leaving 13 bases between the germline ends.

The chain joins TRBV12-5 to TRBJ1-2, with 9 nucleotides matching TRBD1. Germline lookup yields CDR1 LGHNT and CDR2 FRNRAP. V gave up 6 bases and J gave up 5 bases; unmatched junction bases: 10. This CDR3 is 15 amino acids long. The CDR3 spells CASGATGTGRYGYTF. The CDR3, as DNA: TGTGCTAGTGGCGCCACCGGGACAGGGAGATATGGCTACACCTTC. Looking up the rest from reference TRBV12-5 and TRBJ1-2 gives the full variable domain: DARVTQTPRHKVTEMGQEVTMRCQPILGHNTVFWYRQTMMQGLELLAYFRNRAPLDDSGMPKDRFSAEMPDATLATLKIQPSEPRDSAVYFCASGATGTGRYGYTFGSGTRLTVV.

V and J are TRBV5-1 and TRBJ1-1, with D unclear. The V end lost 5 bases, the J end lost 4 bases, and 6 bases lay between the germline ends. The length of the CDR3 is 11 residues. Per the germline V gene, CDR1 is SGHRS and CDR2 is YFSETQ. The CDR3 sequence: CASRETTEAFF. CDR3 sequence (DNA): TGCGCCAGCAGGGAGACCACTGAAGCTTTCTTT.

V gene TRBV30 combines with J gene TRBJ1-4, with 10 bases aligning to TRBD1. V lost 3 bases and J lost 8; bases outside the gene matches: 9. This CDR3 spans 15 amino acids. The germline V gene has CDR1 GTSNPN and CDR2 SVGIG (reference sequence). In DNA form, the CDR3 reads TGTGCCTGGAGGGACCGGGACAGGGGTATCGAAAAACTGTTTTTT. This gives the protein CAWRDRDRGIEKLFF.

The V gene is TRBV30, the J gene TRBJ1-2, with 8 bases lining up with TRBD1. The CDR3 consists of 16 residues. The V gene's germline CDR1 is GTSNPN and CDR2 SVGIG (reference sequence). The V and J ends lost 2 bases and 2 bases, in that order; junction bases with no gene match: 10. The chain's CDR3 is CAWSLLQGVGNYGYTF. CDR3 nucleotide sequence: TGTGCCTGGAGTCTACTACAGGGGGTAGGGAACTATGGCTACACCTTC.

This sequence joins TRBV10-2 and TRBJ1-6; 9 positions agree with TRBD1. Germline assignment: CDR1 WSHSY and CDR2 SAAADI. The CDR3 extends over 14 amino acids. Germline trimming cut 6 bases from V and 6 bases from J; bases unmatched to any gene: 3. CDR3 nucleotide sequence: TGCGCCAGCAGGGAGACAGGGGGTAATTCACCCCTCCACTTT. This sequence encodes CASRETGGNSPLHF.

The chain joins TRBV7-6 to TRBJ1-1; D is perhaps TRBD1 (5 bases). Germline-derived CDR1 and CDR2 are SGHVS and FNYEAQ. V was shortened by 4 bases and J by 7 bases, with 13 bases between the two germline ends. CDR3 length equals 13 residues. The CDR3 sequence: CASSSFDGGEAFF. The CDR3 nucleotides read TGTGCCAGCAGCTCCTTCGACGGGGGTGAAGCTTTCTTT.

V is TRBV5-4 and J is TRBJ2-5; D is uncertain. With 2 bases removed from V and 4 bases from J, the gap between germline ends came to 6 bases. The CDR3 spans 12 residues. Germline V lookup: CDR1 SGHNT, CDR2 YYREEE (reference sequence). CDR3 nucleotides: TGTGCCAGCAGCTTAGTCGGAGAGACCCAGTACTTC. This codes for CASSLVGETQYF.